This T cell receptor beta chain was obtained from a study of T cell repertoires in cytomegalovirus infection. Study at large: TCR beta signatures that were public indicated CMV infection and matching HLA type.

Each CDR3 protein is one row after TCRdb ran MiXCR on the reads. Here the sample spans about 400,000 distinct CDR3 sequences, around a sixth being singletons. Trimming stripped 7 bases from V and 4 bases from J, with 20 bases between. This CDR3 has 15 residues. Germline CDR1 SGHKS, CDR2 YYEKEE (reference sequence). The specimen sequenced was PBMCs. This clonotype was sampled from a human donor in good health (CMV status not recorded). Some clones in this sample may be carry-over from other donors' samples. The V and J genes are TRBV5-5 and TRBJ1-1; the D gene is possibly TRBD1 (5 bases). For the CDR3, the DNA is TGTGCCAGCCGATCTCTTCTGGTAAGGGGCACTGAAGCTTTCTTT. It encodes CASRSLLVRGTEAFF.